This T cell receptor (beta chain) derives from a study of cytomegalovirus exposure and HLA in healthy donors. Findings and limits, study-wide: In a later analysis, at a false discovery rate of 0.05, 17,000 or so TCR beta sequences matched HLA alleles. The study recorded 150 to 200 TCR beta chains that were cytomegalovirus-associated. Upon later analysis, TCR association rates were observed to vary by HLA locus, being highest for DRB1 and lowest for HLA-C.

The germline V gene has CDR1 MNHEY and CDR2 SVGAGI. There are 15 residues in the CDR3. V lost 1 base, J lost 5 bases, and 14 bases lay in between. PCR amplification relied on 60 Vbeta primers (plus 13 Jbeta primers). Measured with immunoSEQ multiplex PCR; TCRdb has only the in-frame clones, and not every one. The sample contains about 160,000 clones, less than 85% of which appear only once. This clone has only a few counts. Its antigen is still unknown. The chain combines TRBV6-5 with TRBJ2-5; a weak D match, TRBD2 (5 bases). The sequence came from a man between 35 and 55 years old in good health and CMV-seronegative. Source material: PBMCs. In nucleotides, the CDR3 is TGTGCCAGCAGTTACTTAAGAGAGGGCGGGGAGACCCAGTACTTC. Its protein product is CASSYLREGGETQYF.